One sample yielded the 15 T cell receptor beta chains listed below, sequenced in a study of CD8+CD57+ T cells in acquired aplastic anemia. Patients chosen for sequencing had CD8+CD57+ cells that had expanded, as shown by flow cytometry. CDR3 and TCR beta VDJ profiling relied on a genomic DNA template. TCRdb reanalysed the reads using MiXCR and keeps one entry per CDR3 protein. The sample lists 50,000 or so distinct CDR3 sequences; around 50% were seen once. Input material: sorted CD4+, CD8+, or CD8+CD57+ T cells (not recorded which) from PBMCs. These receptors originate from a human donor with aplastic anemia.

The gene calls are TRBV12-5 and TRBJ2-7; the D is unclear. The CDR3 contains 16 residues. Germline loops: CDR1 LGHNT, CDR2 FRNRAP. CDR3 amino acids: CASGLVLNSLSYGQYV. In nucleotides, the CDR3 is TGTGCTAGTGGTTTGGTATTGAACAGCCTCTCCTACGGGCAGTACGTC.

This clonotype occurred many times. The DNA of the CDR3 is TGTGCCAGCAGCTTCAGGGGCATATACAATGAGCAGTTCTTC. It encodes CASSFRGIYNEQFF. The chain has TRBV11-3 and TRBJ2-1; possible D gene TRBD1, 6 bases. The V end lost 3 bases, the J end lost 4 bases, and 10 bases lay between the germline ends. This CDR3 is 14 amino acids long. Germline loops: CDR1 SGHNT, CDR2 YENEEA. Full variable domain (outside the CDR3, taken from reference TRBV11-3 and TRBJ2-1): EAGVVQSPRYKIIEKKQPVAFWCNPISGHNTLYWYLQNLGQGPELLIRYENEEAVDDSQLPKDRFSAERLKGVDSTLKIQPAELGDSAVYLCASSFRGIYNEQFFGPGTRLTVL.

The gene calls are TRBV5-4 and TRBJ1-1; D unclear. CDR1 is SGHNT and CDR2 is YYREEE in the germline V gene (reference sequence). The CDR3 runs to 12 residues. V gave up 4 bases and J gave up 8 bases, with 12 bases separating them. The CDR3 region is CASSRTPGEAFF. DNA of the CDR3: TGTGCCAGCAGCCGCACCCCGGGAGAAGCTTTCTTT.

The chain combines TRBV20-1 with TRBJ2-3; no definite D call. Trimming took 3 bases from V and 4 from J, leaving 5 bases between them. The CDR3 has 11 amino acids. Germline assignment: CDR1 DFQATT and CDR2 SNEGSKA (reference sequence). The CDR3 spells CSASRADTQYF. In DNA, the CDR3 is TGCAGTGCTAGTCGCGCAGATACGCAGTATTTT.

This rearrangement joins TRBV15 to TRBJ2-5; maybe TRBD2 (6 bases). Germline loops: CDR1 LNHNV, CDR2 YYDKDF (reference sequence). V was shortened by 1 base and J by 4 bases, with 10 bases between the two germline ends. The CDR3 is 14 amino acids. CDR3 DNA sequence: TGTGCCACCAGCAGAGGTAATAGCGGAGAGACCCAGTACTTC. Protein product: CATSRGNSGETQYF.

This clonotype came up many times. This chain connects TRBV6-2 or TRBV6-3 to TRBJ1-5; D unclear. Trimming pared 0 bases from V and 6 bases from J, leaving 6 bases between. Germline V lookup: CDR1 MNHEY, CDR2 SVGEGT. The CDR3 is 13 residues long. The CDR3 reads CASSYSEAQPQHF. DNA for the CDR3: TGTGCCAGCAGTTACTCGGAGGCTCAGCCCCAGCATTTT.

Ten or more counts support this clonotype. The CDR3 is CASSLQGNSPLHF. DNA of the CDR3: TGTGCCAGCAGTTTACAGGGGAATTCACCCCTCCACTTT. This rearrangement joins TRBV27 to TRBJ1-6; TRBD1 is a possible D gene (6 bases). Per germline, CDR1 MNHEY and CDR2 SMNVEV (reference sequence). CDR3 size: 13 residues. V gave up 2 bases and J gave up 7 bases, with 6 bases separating them.

At least ten counts were recorded for this clonotype. The CDR3 DNA follows: TGTGCCAGCAGCTTCGGACAGGGAACTGAAGCTTTCTTT. It translates to CASSFGQGTEAFF. V and J are TRBV5-6 and TRBJ1-1; 8 nucleotides align to TRBD1. Germline V CDR1 and CDR2: SGHDT, YYEEEE. The CDR3 is 13 amino acids. V lost 2 bases and J lost 5; bases outside the gene matches: 2.

This chain joins TRBV25-1 and TRBJ1-6; D uncertain. The V end lost 5 bases, the J end lost 1 base, and 24 bases lay between the germline ends. Germline CDR1 MGHDK, CDR2 SYGVNS. The CDR3 has 20 amino acids. CDR3 amino acids: CASSPDPRLIPWSYNSPLHF. The CDR3 nucleotides are TGTGCCAGCAGTCCTGATCCCAGACTTATCCCCTGGTCCTATAATTCACCCCTCCACTTT.

The chain employs TRBV19 and TRBJ1-5, with a weak D call TRBD1 (6 bases). Germline lookup yields CDR1 LNHDA and CDR2 SQIVND (reference sequence). This CDR3 is built from 13 residues. V was cut by 10 bases and J by 3 bases, with 13 bases left in between. In DNA form, the CDR3 reads TGTGCCACCGTGGACAGACTCAATCAGCCCCAGCATTTT. Protein product: CATVDRLNQPQHF. Supplemented by reference TRBV19 and TRBJ1-5, the full variable domain reads DGGITQSPKYLFRKEGQNVTLSCEQNLNHDAMYWYRQDPGQGLRLIYYSQIVNDFQKGDIAEGYSVSREKKESFPLTVTSAQKNPTAFYLCATVDRLNQPQHFGDGTRLSIL.

This clonotype was observed at least ten times. The chain links TRBV9 to TRBJ1-3; D possibly corresponds to TRBD1 (5 bases). Trimming removed 6 bases from V and 1 base from J, with 11 bases in between. The CDR3 has 14 amino acids. CDR1 is SGDLS, CDR2 YYNGEE, per germline. This chain's CDR3 is CASTGVASGNTIYF. The CDR3 bases are TGTGCCAGCACGGGGGTCGCGTCTGGAAACACCATATATTTT. Together with reference TRBV9 and TRBJ1-3, the CDR3 gives the full variable domain: DSGVTQTPKHLITATGQRVTLRCSPRSGDLSVYWYQQSLDQGLQFLIQYYNGEERAKGNILERFSAQQFPDLHSELNLSSLELGDSALYFCASTGVASGNTIYFGEGSWLTVV.

The genes are TRBV25-1 and TRBJ1-6; a possible D gene is TRBD1 (6 bases). V was clipped by 6 bases and J by 6 bases, with 12 bases between them. The germline CDR1 and CDR2 sequences are MGHDK and SYGVNS. The CDR3 loop spans 14 amino acids. Here the CDR3 reads CASRMGGLNSPLHF. The DNA for the CDR3 is TGTGCCAGCAGAATGGGGGGCCTTAATTCACCCCTCCACTTT. Full variable domain (rest looked up from reference TRBV25-1 and TRBJ1-6): EADIYQTPRYLVIGTGKKITLECSQTMGHDKMYWYQQDPGMELHLIHYSYGVNSTEKGDLSSESTVSRIRTEHFPLTLESARPSHTSQYLCASRMGGLNSPLHFGNGTRLTVT.

The gene calls are TRBV25-1 and TRBJ2-7, with D possibly TRBD1 on 6 matching bases. Germline CDR1 and CDR2: MGHDK and SYGVNS. This CDR3 has 16 amino acids. The V end was cut by 2 bases, the J end by 2 bases, with 16 bases between. CDR3 residues: CASSEALWTVTYEQYF. The CDR3 DNA follows: TGTGCCAGCAGTGAAGCGCTTTGGACAGTTACCTACGAGCAGTACTTC.

This clonotype is labeled as medium-sized. The J gene is TRBJ2-1, the V gene TRBV20-1; 7 positions match TRBD2. Germline V gene sequence: CDR1 DFQATT, CDR2 SNEGSKA (reference sequence). This CDR3 comprises 14 residues. The junction had 7 bases not matched to a gene; V was cut back by 3 bases and J by 5 bases. The chain's CDR3 is CSARWLAENNEQFF. The CDR3 DNA reads as TGCAGTGCTAGGTGGCTAGCGGAGAACAATGAGCAGTTCTTC.

The chain couples TRBV24-1 to TRBJ1-2; TRBD1 might be the D (6 bases). V lost 3 bases and J 4 bases, leaving 11 bases between the germline ends. The CDR3 runs 14 residues. Germline V gene lookup returns CDR1 KGHDR and CDR2 SFDVKD. The CDR3 spells CATSDGQGTYGYTF. Written as DNA, the CDR3 is TGTGCCACCAGTGATGGGCAGGGGACCTATGGCTACACCTTC.